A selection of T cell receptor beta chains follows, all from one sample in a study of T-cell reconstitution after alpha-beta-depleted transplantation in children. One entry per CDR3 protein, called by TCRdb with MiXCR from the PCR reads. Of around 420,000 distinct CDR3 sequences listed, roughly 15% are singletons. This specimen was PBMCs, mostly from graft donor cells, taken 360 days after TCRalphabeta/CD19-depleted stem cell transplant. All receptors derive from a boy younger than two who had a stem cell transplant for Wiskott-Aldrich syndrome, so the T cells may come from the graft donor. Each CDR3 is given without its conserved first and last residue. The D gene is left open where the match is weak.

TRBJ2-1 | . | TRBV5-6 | ASSLGIGVGYNEQF
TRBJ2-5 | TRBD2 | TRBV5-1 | ASSLFGLAGFQETQY
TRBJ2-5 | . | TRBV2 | ASSESWETQY
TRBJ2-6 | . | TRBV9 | ASSVAWGSGANVLT
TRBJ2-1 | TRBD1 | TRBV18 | ASSPIGDSYNEQF
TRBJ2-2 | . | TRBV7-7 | ASSLRDSGELF
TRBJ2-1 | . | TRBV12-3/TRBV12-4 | ASSLSRHWGYNEQF
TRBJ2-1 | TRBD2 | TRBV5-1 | ASSSGLAYEQF
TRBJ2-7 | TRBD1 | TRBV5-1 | ASSLGFGEPGQGRGEQY
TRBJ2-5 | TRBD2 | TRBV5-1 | ASRVSGVIQETQY
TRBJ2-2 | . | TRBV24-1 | ATSDSGEAGELF
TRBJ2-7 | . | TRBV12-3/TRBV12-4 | ASSLGHSYEQY
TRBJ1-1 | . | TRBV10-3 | AISGNNRVRGNTEAF
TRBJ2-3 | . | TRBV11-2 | ASSSPRVATDTQY
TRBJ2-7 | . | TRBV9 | ASSPDGQSYYEQY
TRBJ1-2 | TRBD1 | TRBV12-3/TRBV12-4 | ASSLRGLRGNYGYT
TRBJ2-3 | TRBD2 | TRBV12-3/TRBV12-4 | ASLTSGSTRDTQY
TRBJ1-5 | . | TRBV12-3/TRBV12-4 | ASSRPGARNQPQH
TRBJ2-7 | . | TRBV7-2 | ASSFSISQHEQY